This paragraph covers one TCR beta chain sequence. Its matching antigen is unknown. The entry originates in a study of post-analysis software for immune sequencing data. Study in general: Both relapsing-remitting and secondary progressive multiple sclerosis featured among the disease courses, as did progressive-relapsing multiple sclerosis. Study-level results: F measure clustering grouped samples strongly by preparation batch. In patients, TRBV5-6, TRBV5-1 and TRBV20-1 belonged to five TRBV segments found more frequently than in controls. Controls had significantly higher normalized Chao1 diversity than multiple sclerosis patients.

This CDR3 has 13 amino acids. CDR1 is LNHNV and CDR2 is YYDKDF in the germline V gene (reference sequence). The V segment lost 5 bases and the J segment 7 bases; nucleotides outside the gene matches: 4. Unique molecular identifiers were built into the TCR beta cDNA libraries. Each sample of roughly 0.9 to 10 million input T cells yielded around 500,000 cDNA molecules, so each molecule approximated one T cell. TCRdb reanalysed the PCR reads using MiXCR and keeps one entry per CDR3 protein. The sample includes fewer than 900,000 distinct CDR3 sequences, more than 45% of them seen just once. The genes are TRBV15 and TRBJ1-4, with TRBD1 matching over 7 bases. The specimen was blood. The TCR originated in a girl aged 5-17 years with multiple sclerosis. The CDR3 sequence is CATSGDSLEKLFF. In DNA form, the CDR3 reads TGTGCCACCAGCGGGGACAGTCTTGAAAAACTGTTTTTT.